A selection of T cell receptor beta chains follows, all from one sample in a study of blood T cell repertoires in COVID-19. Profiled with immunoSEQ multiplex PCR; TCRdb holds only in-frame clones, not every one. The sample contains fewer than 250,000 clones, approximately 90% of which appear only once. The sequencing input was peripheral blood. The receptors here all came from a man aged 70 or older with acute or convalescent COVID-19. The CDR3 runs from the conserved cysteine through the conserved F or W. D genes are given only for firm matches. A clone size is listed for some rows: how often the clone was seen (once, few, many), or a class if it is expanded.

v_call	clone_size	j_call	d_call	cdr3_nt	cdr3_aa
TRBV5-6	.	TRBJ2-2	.	TGTGCCAGCAGCTTGGGACGACAGTACAACACCGGGGAGCTGTTTTTT	CASSLGRQYNTGELFF
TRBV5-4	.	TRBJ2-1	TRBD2	TGTGCCAGCAGCTTAAGCGGGAGTACCTACAATGAGCAGTTCTTC	CASSLSGSTYNEQFF
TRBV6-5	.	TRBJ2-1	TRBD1	TGTGCCAGCACCAGGACAGGGTTTTTCGATGAGCAGTTCTTC	CASTRTGFFDEQFF
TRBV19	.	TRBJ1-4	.	TGTGCCAGTGGCCCAGGGTTAGCGGGATTGAAAAAACTGTTTTTT	CASGPGLAGLKKLFF
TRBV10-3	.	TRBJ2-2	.	TGTGCCATCAGACTAGTGGAGGGCGGGGAGCTGTTTTTT	CAIRLVEGGELFF
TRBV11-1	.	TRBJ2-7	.	TGTGCCAGCAGCCCAGGGACTTTAGGCGAGCAGTACTTC	CASSPGTLGEQYF
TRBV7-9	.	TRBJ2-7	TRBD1	TGTGCCAGCAGCTTAGGGGGGACAGGTTTCGACGAGCAGTACTTC	CASSLGGTGFDEQYF
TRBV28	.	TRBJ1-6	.	TGTGCCAGCTACAACTCCTATAATTCACCCCTCCACTTT	CASYNSYNSPLHF
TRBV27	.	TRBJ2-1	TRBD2	TGTGCCAGCGGCCAACCGGGACTAGCGGACAATGAGCAGTTCTTC	CASGQPGLADNEQFF
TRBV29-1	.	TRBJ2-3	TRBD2	TGCAGCGTTGACGCCCCGCGGGACGGGAGGGGGAGCACAGATACGCAGTATTTT	CSVDAPRDGRGSTDTQYF
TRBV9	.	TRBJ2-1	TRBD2	TGTGCCAGCAGCGTAGGGGCTAGCGGGGGTATTACAGGTGAGCAGTTCTTC	CASSVGASGGITGEQFF
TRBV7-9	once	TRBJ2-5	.	TGTGCCAGCAGCTTTCCTAGCGCTAGCCAAGAGACCCAGTACTTC	CASSFPSASQETQYF
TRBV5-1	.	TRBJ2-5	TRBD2	TGCGCCAGCAGCTTGGACTCTAGCGGAGATCAAGAGACCCAGTACTTC	CASSLDSSGDQETQYF
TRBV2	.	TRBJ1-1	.	TGTGCCAGCAGTGACCTCCGGGGTTCCGTCACTGAAGCTTTCTTT	CASSDLRGSVTEAFF
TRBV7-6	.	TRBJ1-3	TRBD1	TGTGCCAGCAGCTTAGAAACAGGGGCGAGTGGAAACACCATATATTTT	CASSLETGASGNTIYF
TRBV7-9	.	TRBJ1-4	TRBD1	TGTGCCAGCAGCTCGAGGGGGACAGCTAATGAAAAACTGTTTTTT	CASSSRGTANEKLFF
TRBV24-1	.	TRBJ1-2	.	TGTGCCACCAGTAGGTCGGGGAACTATGGCTACACCTTC	CATSRSGNYGYTF